Each of the 25 T cell receptor beta chains below was sequenced from the same sample in a study of cytomegalovirus exposure and HLA in healthy donors. Primers included in the PCR were 60 Vbeta and 13 Jbeta primers. Sequencing used immunoSEQ multiplex PCR; TCRdb keeps in-frame clones, though not all of them. This table has 150,000 to 200,000 clones, 68% appearing once. Sequencing used PBMCs. The receptors stem from a man aged 50-59 years in good health and CMV-seronegative.

The chain couples TRBV11-1 to TRBJ2-3, with D perhaps TRBD1 (5 bases). V gave up 0 bases and J gave up 5 bases, with 9 bases separating them. The CDR3 consists of 14 residues. Germline V CDR1 and CDR2: SGHAT, FQDESV (reference sequence). Here the CDR3 reads CASSLAQGGDTQYF. The DNA for the CDR3 is TGTGCCAGCAGCTTAGCCCAGGGTGGAGATACGCAGTATTTT.

The chain joins TRBV5-6 to TRBJ2-2; 12 positions match TRBD2. V lost 4 bases and J lost 1; bases outside the gene matches: 8. Germline-derived CDR1 and CDR2 are SGHDT and YYEEEE. The length of the CDR3 is 18 residues. CDR3: CASSKIKTSGGNTGELFF. The CDR3, as DNA: TGTGCCAGCAGCAAAATAAAGACTAGCGGGGGGAACACCGGGGAGCTGTTTTTT.

This clone was recorded a few times. The rearrangement joins TRBV6-5 to TRBJ1-1; D may be TRBD1 (5 bases). This CDR3 contains 15 residues. Germline assignment: CDR1 MNHEY and CDR2 SVGAGI. The germline V and J ends were trimmed by 6 bases and 1 base, with 15 bases remaining between them. The CDR3 nucleotides read TGTGCCAGCAGCCCACGGACACCAGCGAACACTGAAGCTTTCTTT. It codes for CASSPRTPANTEAFF.

The rearrangement joins TRBV20-1 to TRBJ1-2; D gene uncertain. The CDR3 loop spans 11 amino acids. V was shortened by 5 bases and J by 2 bases, with 6 bases between the two germline ends. The germline CDR1 and CDR2 sequences are DFQATT and SNEGSKA (reference sequence). The CDR3 DNA reads as TGCAGTGCTCGCGAGAACTATGGCTACACCTTC. It yields the protein CSARENYGYTF.

This clone was picked up a small number of times. This sequence joins TRBV4-2 and TRBJ2-5; D perhaps matches TRBD2 (6 bases). V was clipped by 1 base and J by 2 bases, with 14 bases between them. Germline lookup yields CDR1 LGHNA and CDR2 YNFKEQ. The CDR3 contains 16 residues. The CDR3 sequence is CASSQGGLRGQETQYF. The CDR3 DNA reads TGTGCCAGCAGCCAAGGGGGACTGCGAGGGCAAGAGACCCAGTACTTC.

J is TRBJ2-7 and V is TRBV6-6; 8 bases agree with TRBD2. This CDR3 is 16 amino acids long. Germline V gives CDR1 MNHNY, CDR2 SVGAGI (reference sequence). The V gene end was trimmed by 4 bases and the J gene end by 1 base; junction bases not matched to a gene: 9. The CDR3 spells CASSSNGGVGSYEQYF. The CDR3 DNA sequence: TGTGCCAGCAGTTCAAACGGGGGGGTAGGGTCCTACGAGCAGTACTTC.

The V gene is TRBV2, the J gene TRBJ2-5, with D tentatively TRBD2 (5 bases). The germline V gene encodes CDR1 SNHLY and CDR2 FYNNEI. The V end lost 0 bases, the J end lost 5 bases, and 10 bases lay between the germline ends. CDR3 length equals 14 residues. The CDR3 loop reads CASSEAGRRETQYF. The CDR3, as DNA: TGTGCCAGCAGTGAAGCCGGGCGGAGGGAGACCCAGTACTTC.

The rearrangement joins TRBV6-1 to TRBJ2-5, with 14 bases lining up with TRBD2. The CDR3 is made up of 16 amino acids. Germline V CDR1 and CDR2: MNHNS, SASEGT. V shed 4 bases, J shed 5 bases, and the junction held 6 bases outside the gene matches. The chain's CDR3 is CASSGGLAGAAETQYF. DNA of the CDR3: TGTGCCAGCAGTGGGGGACTAGCGGGGGCCGCGGAGACCCAGTACTTC.

The chain carries TRBV5-1 and TRBJ2-2; the D is unclear. V lost 1 base, J lost 4 bases, and 5 bases lay in between. Germline assignment: CDR1 SGHRS and CDR2 YFSETQ. The CDR3 length is 13 residues. CDR3 bases: TGCGCCAGCAGCTTGACGGTCACCGGGGAGCTGTTTTTT. Its translation is CASSLTVTGELFF.

V and J are TRBV14 and TRBJ2-1; 9 nucleotides agree with TRBD1. Germline CDR1 SGHDN, CDR2 FVKESK. This CDR3 spans 16 amino acids. J gave up 7 bases and V 4 bases, and 11 bases lay outside the gene matches. The CDR3, as DNA: TGTGCCAGCAGCCTCGGACAGGGGATCGGCGTGAATGAGCAGTTCTTC. Protein: CASSLGQGIGVNEQFF.

The V and J genes are TRBV5-1 and TRBJ2-3, with 10 bases identical to TRBD2. Trimming removed 0 bases from V and 4 bases from J; junction bases left unmatched: 5. Germline assignment: CDR1 SGHRS and CDR2 YFSETQ. The CDR3 extends over 16 amino acids. The chain's CDR3 is CASSLERGGRSDTQYF. CDR3 in DNA: TGCGCCAGCAGCTTGGAGCGGGGGGGCCGATCAGATACGCAGTATTTT.

The table lists this clone with a count of one. The genes are TRBV6-1 and TRBJ1-5, with TRBD1 as a possible D gene (6 bases). Trimming left V 3 bases short and J 0 bases short, with 12 bases between. Per germline, CDR1 MNHNS and CDR2 SASEGT. The CDR3 runs to 16 residues. CDR3 in amino acids: CASSEQQGYSNQPQHF. The CDR3 nucleotides are TGTGCCAGCAGTGAGCAACAGGGCTATAGCAATCAGCCCCAGCATTTT.

The CDR3 DNA sequence: TGTGCCAGCAGCTCCGGGGGGGCAGGGTGGGTCTATGGCTACACCTTC. Translating it yields CASSSGGAGWVYGYTF. The genes are TRBV7-8 and TRBJ1-2, with D perhaps matching TRBD1 (6 bases). The V end lost 4 bases, the J end lost 4 bases, and 19 bases lay between the germline ends. This CDR3 has 16 residues. Germline CDR1 is SGHVS and CDR2 is FQNEAQ.

The chain employs TRBV7-2 and TRBJ1-5, with 8 bases fitting TRBD1. Germline assignment: CDR1 SGHTA and CDR2 FQGNSA. This CDR3 is 15 amino acids long. Losses at the gene ends were 1 base for V and 5 bases for J; bases not matched to a gene: 4. CDR3 in amino acids: CASSLGTGGHQPQHF. The DNA for the CDR3 is TGTGCCAGCAGCTTAGGCACAGGGGGTCATCAGCCCCAGCATTTT.

The gene calls are TRBV7-6 and TRBJ1-3; no clear D gene. The V gene's germline CDR1 is SGHVS and CDR2 FNYEAQ. This CDR3 is 12 amino acids long. Trimming took 5 bases from V and 4 from J, leaving 6 bases between them. DNA for the CDR3: TGTGCCAGCAGCCCCCAAGGAAACACCATATATTTT. Amino acids: CASSPQGNTIYF.

The chain carries TRBV9 and TRBJ1-2, with 7 bases that match TRBD1. Germline values: CDR1 SGDLS, CDR2 YYNGEE. The CDR3 totals 14 residues. V gave up 5 bases and J gave up 2 bases; unmatched junction bases: 6. In DNA, the CDR3 is TGTGCCAGCAGTTCCGGACAGGCGAACTATGGCTACACCTTC. Protein: CASSSGQANYGYTF.

The chain uses TRBV5-4 and TRBJ2-7, with 7 bases identical to TRBD2. CDR3 size: 14 residues. Trimming took 3 bases from V and 2 from J; bases not matched to a gene: 5. In germline, CDR1 is SGHNT, CDR2 YYREEE (reference sequence). Here the CDR3 reads CASSSGLDPYEQYF. The CDR3 coding sequence is TGTGCCAGCAGCTCCGGACTAGATCCCTACGAGCAGTACTTC.

The chain links TRBV7-2 to TRBJ2-5, with 10 bases identical to TRBD2. The trim removed 1 base at V and 2 bases at J, leaving 1 base unmatched. CDR1 is SGHTA and CDR2 is FQGNSA in the germline V gene. The CDR3 totals 15 residues. CDR3 loop: CASSLGLAGQETQYF. The CDR3 nucleotides are TGTGCCAGCAGCTTAGGACTAGCGGGTCAAGAGACCCAGTACTTC. Using reference TRBV7-2 and TRBJ2-5 for the parts outside the CDR3, the full variable domain is GAGVSQSPSNKVTEKGKDVELRCDPISGHTALYWYRQSLGQGLEFLIYFQGNSAPDKSGLPSDRFSAERTGGSVSTLTIQRTQQEDSAVYLCASSLGLAGQETQYFGPGTRLLVL.

The genes are TRBV7-9 and TRBJ1-2; D might be TRBD1 (6 bases). Germline assignment: CDR1 SEHNR and CDR2 FQNEAQ (reference sequence). V lost 2 bases and J 7 bases, leaving 17 bases between the germline ends. The CDR3 has 15 amino acids. The CDR3 DNA reads TGTGCCAGCAGCTTATCGGGGGGCAGGGTAGGTGGCTACACCTTC. Its translation is CASSLSGGRVGGYTF.

The chain joins TRBV19 to TRBJ2-3; the D gene is possibly TRBD1 (6 bases). The germline CDR1 and CDR2 sequences are LNHDA and SQIVND (reference sequence). Trimming took off 9 bases at V and 1 base at J, with 14 bases between the two ends. This CDR3 comprises 14 residues. CDR3 amino acids: CASQGPGGTDTQYF. The DNA of the CDR3 is TGTGCCAGCCAGGGGCCAGGGGGCACAGATACGCAGTATTTT.

This clone was detected a few times. The CDR3 spells CASGLVGENYGYTF. The CDR3 DNA reads as TGTGCTAGTGGTTTGGTGGGAGAAAACTATGGCTACACCTTC. The chain is built from TRBV12-5 and TRBJ1-2, with unresolved D. In germline, CDR1 is LGHNT, CDR2 FRNRAP. V lost 0 bases, J lost 2 bases, and 7 bases lay in between. The CDR3 totals 14 residues.

The chain recombines TRBV23-1 with TRBJ1-6, with D uncertain. TRBV23-1 belongs to the ORF category, with a function that is uncertain. This CDR3 has 17 amino acids. V was cut by 2 bases and J by 5 bases, with 16 bases left in between. The DNA of the CDR3 is TGCGCCAGCAGTCAAAACGATGTCGGGGTAGATAATTCACCCCTCCACTTT. This translates into CASSQNDVGVDNSPLHF.

The V gene is TRBV5-1, the J gene TRBJ1-2; D is perhaps TRBD1 (5 bases). Trimming took 5 bases from V and 0 from J, leaving 8 bases between them. CDR3 length: 13 amino acids. Germline CDR1 reads SGHRS; CDR2 reads YFSETQ. The CDR3 sequence: CASRETANYGYTF. CDR3 sequence (DNA): TGCGCCAGCAGGGAGACAGCTAACTATGGCTACACCTTC.

This clone was recorded a few times. This chain joins TRBV6-5 and TRBJ1-1, with TRBD1 matching 7 bases. With 2 bases clipped from V and 3 bases from J, the junction kept 3 bases outside the gene matches. There are 14 residues in the CDR3. CDR1 and CDR2 (germline): MNHEY, SVGAGI. CDR3 coding DNA: TGTGCCAGCAGTTACGGGACAGACCACACTGAAGCTTTCTTT. Encoded protein: CASSYGTDHTEAFF.

CDR3 DNA sequence: TGTGCCAGCAGCTTAAGTGACAGGCTAGCGGGGTCCCACACCGGGGAGCTGTTTTTT. Amino acids: CASSLSDRLAGSHTGELFF. The chain joins TRBV7-9 to TRBJ2-2; 9 bases match TRBD2. The J segment lost 3 bases and the V segment lost 2 bases, leaving 13 bases of the junction unmatched. Germline V gene data show CDR1 as SEHNR and CDR2 as FQNEAQ (reference sequence). This CDR3 has 19 residues.